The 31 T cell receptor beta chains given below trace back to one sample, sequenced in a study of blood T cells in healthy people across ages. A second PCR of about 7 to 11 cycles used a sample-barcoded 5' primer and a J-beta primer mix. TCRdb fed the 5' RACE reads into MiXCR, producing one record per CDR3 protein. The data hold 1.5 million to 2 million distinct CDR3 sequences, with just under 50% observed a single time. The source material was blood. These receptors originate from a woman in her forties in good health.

In nucleotides, the CDR3 is TGTGCCAGCACACTACAGGGGGCTTACGATACGCAGTATTTT. It specifies CASTLQGAYDTQYF. This chain links TRBV6-1 with TRBJ2-3; 9 bases align to TRBD1. CDR1 MNHNS and CDR2 SASEGT come from the germline V gene. This CDR3 has 14 amino acids. The J segment lost 6 bases and the V segment lost 7 bases, leaving 8 bases of the junction unmatched.

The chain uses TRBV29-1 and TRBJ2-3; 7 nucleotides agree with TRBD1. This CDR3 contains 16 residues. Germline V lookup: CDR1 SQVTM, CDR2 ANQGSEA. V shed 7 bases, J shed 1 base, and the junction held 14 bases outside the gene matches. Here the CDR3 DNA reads TGCAGCGGAATTAGGGGCCGGGACAGACGCACAGATACGCAGTATTTT. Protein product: CSGIRGRDRRTDTQYF.

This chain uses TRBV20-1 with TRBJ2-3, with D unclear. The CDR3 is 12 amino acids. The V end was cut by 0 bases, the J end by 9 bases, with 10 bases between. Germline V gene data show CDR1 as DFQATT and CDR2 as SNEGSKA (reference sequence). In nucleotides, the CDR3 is TGCAGTGCTAGAGATCCTTTGGAGACGCAGTATTTT. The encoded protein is CSARDPLETQYF.

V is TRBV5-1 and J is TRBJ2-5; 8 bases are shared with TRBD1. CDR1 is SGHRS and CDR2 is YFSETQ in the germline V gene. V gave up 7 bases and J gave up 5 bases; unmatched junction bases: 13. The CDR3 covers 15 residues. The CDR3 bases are TGCGCCAGCGCTACAGGGGGTGCTCATCAGGAGACCCAGTACTTC. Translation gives CASATGGAHQETQYF.

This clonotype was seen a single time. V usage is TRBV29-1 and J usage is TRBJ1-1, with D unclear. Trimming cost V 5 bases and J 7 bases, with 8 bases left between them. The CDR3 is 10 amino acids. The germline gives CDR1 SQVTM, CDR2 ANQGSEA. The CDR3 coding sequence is TGCAGCGTTATAGGGATTGAAGCTTTCTTT. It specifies CSVIGIEAFF.

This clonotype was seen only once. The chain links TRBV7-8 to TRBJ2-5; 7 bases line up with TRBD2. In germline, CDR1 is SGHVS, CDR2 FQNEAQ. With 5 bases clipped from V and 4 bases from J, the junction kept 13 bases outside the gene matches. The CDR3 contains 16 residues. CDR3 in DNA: TGTGCCAGCAGCCCAGCTAGCGGATCGGGGGGAGAGACCCAGTACTTC. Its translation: CASSPASGSGGETQYF.

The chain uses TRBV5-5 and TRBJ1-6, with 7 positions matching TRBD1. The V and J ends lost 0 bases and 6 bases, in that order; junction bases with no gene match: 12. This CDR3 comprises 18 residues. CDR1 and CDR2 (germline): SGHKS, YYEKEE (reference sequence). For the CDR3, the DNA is TGTGCCAGCAGCTTGGGACAGGGAGGCGTTGATAGTAATTCACCCCTCCACTTT. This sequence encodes CASSLGQGGVDSNSPLHF.

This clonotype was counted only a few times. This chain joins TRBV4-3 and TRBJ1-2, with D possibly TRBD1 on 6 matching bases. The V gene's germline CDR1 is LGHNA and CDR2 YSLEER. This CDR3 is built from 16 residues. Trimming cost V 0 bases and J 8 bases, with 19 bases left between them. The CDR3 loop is CASSQDRWGAGRGYTF. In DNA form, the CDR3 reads TGCGCCAGCAGCCAAGATCGGTGGGGGGCCGGTCGAGGCTACACCTTC.

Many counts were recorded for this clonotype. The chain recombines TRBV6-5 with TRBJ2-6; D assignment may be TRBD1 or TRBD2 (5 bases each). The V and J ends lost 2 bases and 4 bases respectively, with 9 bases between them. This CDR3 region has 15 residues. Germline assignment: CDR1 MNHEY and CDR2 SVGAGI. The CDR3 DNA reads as TGTGCCAGCAGTTACAGAGGGGTCGGGGCCAACGTCCTGACTTTC. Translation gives CASSYRGVGANVLTF.

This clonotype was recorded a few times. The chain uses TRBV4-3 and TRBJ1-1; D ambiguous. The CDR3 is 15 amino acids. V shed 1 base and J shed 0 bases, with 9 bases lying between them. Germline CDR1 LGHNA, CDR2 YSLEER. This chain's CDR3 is CASSQVRGLNTEAFF. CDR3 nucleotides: TGCGCCAGCAGCCAAGTTCGGGGTCTGAACACTGAAGCTTTCTTT.

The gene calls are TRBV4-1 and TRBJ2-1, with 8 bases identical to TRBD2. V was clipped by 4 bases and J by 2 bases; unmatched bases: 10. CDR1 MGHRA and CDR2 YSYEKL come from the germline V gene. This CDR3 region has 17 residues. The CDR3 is CASSLSPGLVAYNEQFF. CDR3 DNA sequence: TGCGCCAGCAGCCTTTCACCGGGACTAGTAGCCTACAATGAGCAGTTCTTC.

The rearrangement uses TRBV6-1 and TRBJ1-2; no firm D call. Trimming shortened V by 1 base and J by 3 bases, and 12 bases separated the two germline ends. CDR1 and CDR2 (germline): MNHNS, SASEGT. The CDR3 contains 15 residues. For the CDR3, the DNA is TGTGCCAGCAGTGAAGAGTATATGGCGTACTATGGCTACACCTTC. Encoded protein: CASSEEYMAYYGYTF.

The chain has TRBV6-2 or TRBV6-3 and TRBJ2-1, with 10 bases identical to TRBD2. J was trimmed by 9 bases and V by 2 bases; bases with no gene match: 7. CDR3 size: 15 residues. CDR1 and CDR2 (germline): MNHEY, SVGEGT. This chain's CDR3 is CASSYRAGGSSEQFF. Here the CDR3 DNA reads TGTGCCAGCAGTTACAGAGCGGGGGGGTCAAGTGAGCAGTTCTTC.

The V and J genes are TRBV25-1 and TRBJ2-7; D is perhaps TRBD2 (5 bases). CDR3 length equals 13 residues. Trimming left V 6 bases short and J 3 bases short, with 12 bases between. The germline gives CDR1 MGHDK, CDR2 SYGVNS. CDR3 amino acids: CASRGPGVYEQYF. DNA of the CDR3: TGTGCCAGCAGAGGACCCGGGGTCTACGAGCAGTACTTC.

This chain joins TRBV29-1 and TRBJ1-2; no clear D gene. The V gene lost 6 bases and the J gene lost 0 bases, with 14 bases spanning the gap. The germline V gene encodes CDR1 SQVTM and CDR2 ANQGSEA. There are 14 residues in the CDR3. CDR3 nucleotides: TGCAGCGTGGCTTCATCAGAGTCTAACTATGGCTACACCTTC. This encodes CSVASSESNYGYTF.

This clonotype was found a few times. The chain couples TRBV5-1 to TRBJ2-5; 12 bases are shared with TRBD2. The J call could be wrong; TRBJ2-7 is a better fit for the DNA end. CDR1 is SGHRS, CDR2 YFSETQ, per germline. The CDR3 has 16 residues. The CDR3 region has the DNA TGCGCCAGCAGCGGGCCTAGCGGGGGGGCCGGTTACGAGCAGTACTTC. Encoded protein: CASSGPSGGAGYEQYF.

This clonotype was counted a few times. CDR3 loop: CSAYSPGREIYEQYF. CDR3 coding DNA: TGCAGTGCGTACTCCCCGGGACGGGAGATCTACGAGCAGTACTTC. This chain joins TRBV20-1 and TRBJ2-7; perhaps TRBD2 as D (6 bases). The CDR3 covers 15 residues. Germline CDR1 and CDR2: DFQATT and SNEGSKA (reference sequence). V lost 6 bases to trimming and J lost 3 bases, with 21 bases between them.

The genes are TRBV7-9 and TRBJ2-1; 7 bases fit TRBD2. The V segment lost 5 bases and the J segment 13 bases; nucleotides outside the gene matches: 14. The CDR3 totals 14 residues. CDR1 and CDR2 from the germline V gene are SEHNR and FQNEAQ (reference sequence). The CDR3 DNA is TGTGCCAGCAGCGCCGGGACTATCCAAGAGACCCAGTTCTTC. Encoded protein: CASSAGTIQETQFF.

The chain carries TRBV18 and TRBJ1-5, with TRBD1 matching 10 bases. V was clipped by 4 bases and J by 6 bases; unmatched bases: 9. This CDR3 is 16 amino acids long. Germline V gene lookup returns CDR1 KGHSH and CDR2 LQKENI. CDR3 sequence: CASSRTGTGDRQPQHF. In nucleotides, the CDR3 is TGTGCCAGCTCACGAACCGGGACAGGGGATCGTCAGCCCCAGCATTTT. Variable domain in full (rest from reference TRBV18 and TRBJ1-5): NAGVMQNPRHLVRRRGQEARLRCSPMKGHSHVYWYRQLPEEGLKFMVYLQKENIIDESGMPKERFSAEFPKEGPSILRIQQVVRGDSAAYFCASSRTGTGDRQPQHFGDGTRLSIL.

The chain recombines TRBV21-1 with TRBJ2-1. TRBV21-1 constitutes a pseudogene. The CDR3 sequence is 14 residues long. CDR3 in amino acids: CATFGGNSYNEQFF. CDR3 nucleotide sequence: TGTGCCACTTTCGGGGGGAACTCCTACAATGAGCAGTTCTTC.

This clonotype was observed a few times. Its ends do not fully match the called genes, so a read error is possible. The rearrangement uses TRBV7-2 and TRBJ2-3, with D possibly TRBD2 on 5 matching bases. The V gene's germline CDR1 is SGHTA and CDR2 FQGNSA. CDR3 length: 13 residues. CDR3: CASSLAQQDTQYF. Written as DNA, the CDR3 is TGTGCCAGCAGCCTAGCCCAACAAGATACGCAGTATTTT.

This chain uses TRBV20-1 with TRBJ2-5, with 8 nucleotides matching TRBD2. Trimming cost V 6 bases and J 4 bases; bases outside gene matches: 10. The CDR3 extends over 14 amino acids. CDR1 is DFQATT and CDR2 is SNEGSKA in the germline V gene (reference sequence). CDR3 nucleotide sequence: TGCAGTGCAAAATTCGGGGGGGCAGGAGAGACCCAGTACTTC. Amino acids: CSAKFGGAGETQYF.

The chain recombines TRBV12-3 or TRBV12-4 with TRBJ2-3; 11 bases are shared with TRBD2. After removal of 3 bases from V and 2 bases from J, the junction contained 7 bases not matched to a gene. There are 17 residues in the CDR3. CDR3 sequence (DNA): TGTGCCAGCAGTTTTGCTCTAGCGGGGGGAGACACAGATACGCAGTATTTT. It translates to CASSFALAGGDTDTQYF.

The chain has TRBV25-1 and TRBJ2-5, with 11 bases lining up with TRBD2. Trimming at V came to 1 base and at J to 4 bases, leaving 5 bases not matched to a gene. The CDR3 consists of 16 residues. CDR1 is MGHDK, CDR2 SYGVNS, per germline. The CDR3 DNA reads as TGTGCCAGCAGTGAATTAGCGGGGGGGAGACCAGAGACCCAGTACTTC. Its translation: CASSELAGGRPETQYF.

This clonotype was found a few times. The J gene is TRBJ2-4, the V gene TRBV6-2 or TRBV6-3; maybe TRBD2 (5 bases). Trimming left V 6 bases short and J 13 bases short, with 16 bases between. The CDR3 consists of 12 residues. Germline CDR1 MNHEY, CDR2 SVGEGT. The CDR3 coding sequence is TGTGCCAGCAGGGGAAGAAACAGAGGGCAGTACTTC. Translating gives CASRGRNRGQYF.

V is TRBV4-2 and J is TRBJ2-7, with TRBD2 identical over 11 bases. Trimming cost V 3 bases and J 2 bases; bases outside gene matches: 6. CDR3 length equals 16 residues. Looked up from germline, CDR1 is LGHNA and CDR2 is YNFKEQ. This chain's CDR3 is CASSQVTSGVTYEQYF. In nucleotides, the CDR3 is TGTGCCAGCAGCCAGGTGACTAGCGGGGTTACCTACGAGCAGTACTTC.

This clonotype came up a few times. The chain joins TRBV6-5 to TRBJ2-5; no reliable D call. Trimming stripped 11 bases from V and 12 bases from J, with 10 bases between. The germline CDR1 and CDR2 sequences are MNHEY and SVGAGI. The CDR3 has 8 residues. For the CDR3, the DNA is TGTGCCTCTCTCCTCAAGTACTTC. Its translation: CASLLKYF.

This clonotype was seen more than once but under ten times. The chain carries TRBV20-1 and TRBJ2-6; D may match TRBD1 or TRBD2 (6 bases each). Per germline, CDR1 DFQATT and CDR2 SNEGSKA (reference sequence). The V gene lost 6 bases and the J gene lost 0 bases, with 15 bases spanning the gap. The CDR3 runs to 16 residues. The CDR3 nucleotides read TGCAGTGCCGAGGGGGGACCGCTCTCTGGGGCCAACGTCCTGACTTTC. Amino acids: CSAEGGPLSGANVLTF.

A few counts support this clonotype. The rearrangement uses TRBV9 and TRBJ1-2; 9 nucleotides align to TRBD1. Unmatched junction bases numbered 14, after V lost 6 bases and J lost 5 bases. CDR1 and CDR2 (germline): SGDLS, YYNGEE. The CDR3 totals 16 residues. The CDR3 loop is CASTRLGDRDEYGYTF. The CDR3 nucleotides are TGTGCCAGCACCCGCCTGGGGGACAGGGATGAATATGGCTACACCTTC.

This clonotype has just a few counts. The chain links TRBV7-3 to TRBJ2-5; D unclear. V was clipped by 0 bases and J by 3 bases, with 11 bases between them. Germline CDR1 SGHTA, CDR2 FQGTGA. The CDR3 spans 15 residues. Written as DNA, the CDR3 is TGTGCCAGCAGCTTAACGGGTGGGTGGGAAGAGACCCAGTACTTC. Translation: CASSLTGGWEETQYF.

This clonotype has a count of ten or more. The CDR3 loop reads CASSQDGGRETQYF. The DNA of the CDR3 is TGTGCCAGCAGCCAAGATGGCGGGAGAGAGACCCAGTACTTC. The chain is built from TRBV4-2 and TRBJ2-5; 7 bases agree with TRBD2. V lost 0 bases, J lost 4 bases, and 2 bases stayed unmatched. Germline CDR1 reads LGHNA; CDR2 reads YNFKEQ. CDR3 size: 14 residues.